The 5 T cell receptor beta chains below all came from one sample that was sequenced in a study of graft-versus-host responses after intestinal transplantation (dated by TCRdb to about 2021). Reading the label with the study, this specimen's time point is: cells obtained before transplantation from donor or recipient. Which antigens these TCRs recognize remains unknown. Libraries were made using the immunoSEQ multiplex PCR assay. TCRdb provides this immuneACCESS table in a form limited to in-frame rearrangements. Some clones are lacking; in checked studies, under half of them reflect an unresolved V gene, and why the rest are absent is not known. This sample has 85,000 to 100,000 clones in its table, and around 90% of those were observed once. The top ten constitute around 0.17% of the sample. The material sequenced was unstimulated CD4+ T cells sorted from spleen or lymph node cells, taken before intestinal transplant. The receptors originated from a human donor who received an intestinal transplant.

The chain employs TRBV27 and TRBJ1-6; 9 bases are a match to TRBD1. This CDR3 has 15 amino acids. Germline V gene sequence: CDR1 MNHEY, CDR2 SMNVEV (reference sequence). The trim removed 0 bases at V and 8 bases at J, leaving 2 bases unmatched. CDR3: CASSLSTGGDSPLHF. CDR3 nucleotides: TGTGCCAGCAGTTTATCAACAGGGGGCGATTCACCCCTCCACTTT.

V usage is TRBV18 and J usage is TRBJ1-2, with D maybe TRBD1 (6 bases). The CDR3 runs to 14 residues. V was clipped by 3 bases and J by 2 bases, with 10 bases between them. Germline V gene data show CDR1 as KGHSH and CDR2 as LQKENI. CDR3 in amino acids: CASSPAGQNYGYTF. The CDR3 DNA reads TGTGCCAGCTCACCGGCCGGACAGAACTATGGCTACACCTTC. The entire variable domain, with the rest obtained from reference TRBV18 and TRBJ1-2, is as follows: NAGVMQNPRHLVRRRGQEARLRCSPMKGHSHVYWYRQLPEEGLKFMVYLQKENIIDESGMPKERFSAEFPKEGPSILRIQQVVRGDSAAYFCASSPAGQNYGYTFGSGTRLTVV.

The chain couples TRBV18 to TRBJ1-6, with 7 nucleotides matching TRBD1. J lost 2 bases, V lost 3 bases, and 1 base had no gene match. This CDR3 is built from 15 residues. Germline values: CDR1 KGHSH, CDR2 LQKENI. CDR3 nucleotides: TGTGCCAGCTCACCTGGACAGGCCTATAATTCACCCCTCCACTTT. The encoded protein is CASSPGQAYNSPLHF.

The V call is TRBV30, the J call TRBJ2-2, with D perhaps matching TRBD2 (5 bases). Trimming cost V 4 bases and J 1 base, with 10 bases left between them. Germline loops: CDR1 GTSNPN, CDR2 SVGIG (reference sequence). The length of the CDR3 is 14 residues. The CDR3 region is CAWTSSLNTGELFF. CDR3 bases: TGTGCCTGGACATCTAGCTTGAACACCGGGGAGCTGTTTTTT.

CDR3 bases: TGTGCCAGCAGTGAGTCAACAGGGGGCGACGAGCAGTACTTC. The encoded protein is CASSESTGGDEQYF. V usage is TRBV25-1 and J usage is TRBJ2-7, with 9 bases matching TRBD1. J lost 5 bases, V lost 3 bases, and 5 bases had no gene match. CDR1 and CDR2 (germline): MGHDK, SYGVNS. The CDR3 loop spans 14 amino acids.